The rows below give T cell receptor beta chains drawn from one sample of a study. TCRdb re-derived calls from the RT-PCR reads in MiXCR, one entry per CDR3 protein. The table shows about 680,000 distinct CDR3 sequences, with around 14% occurring only once. What was sequenced was memory CD4+ T cells from blood. The receptors here all came from a female donor in good health, serving as a healthy control. CDR3s include the opening cysteine and the closing phenylalanine or tryptophan. Each record gives: J gene, clone size, V gene, D gene, CDR3 DNA, CDR3 protein. The D gene is left open where the match is weak. Part of the rows lack a size; the others show once, few, many or a class for expanded clones.

j_gene: TRBJ1-3; abundance: .; v_gene: TRBV6-5; d_gene: .; CDR3nt: TGTGCCAGCAGTTCACAGCGCGCTGGAAACACCATATATTTT; CDR3aa: CASSSQRAGNTIYF
j_gene: TRBJ1-1; abundance: few; v_gene: TRBV20-1; d_gene: TRBD1; CDR3nt: TGCAGTGCTAGAGTAACAGGGGGGAACACTGAAGCTTTCTTT; CDR3aa: CSARVTGGNTEAFF
j_gene: TRBJ1-6; abundance: .; v_gene: TRBV7-9; d_gene: TRBD1; CDR3nt: TGTGCCAGCAGCTTCCAGACAGGGACGAACCTCCACTTT; CDR3aa: CASSFQTGTNLHF
j_gene: TRBJ1-4; abundance: .; v_gene: TRBV5-6; d_gene: TRBD1; CDR3nt: TGTGCCAGCAGCTCCGGGACAGGGGGCTCTAATGAAAAACTGTTTTTT; CDR3aa: CASSSGTGGSNEKLFF
j_gene: TRBJ2-3; abundance: many; v_gene: TRBV5-1; d_gene: .; CDR3nt: TGCGCCAGCAGCTTGGCTCCCGCAGATACGCAGTATTTT; CDR3aa: CASSLAPADTQYF
j_gene: TRBJ1-4; abundance: .; v_gene: TRBV20-1; d_gene: TRBD1; CDR3nt: TGCAGTGCTAGAGATAACAGGGGGAATGAAAAACTGTTTTTT; CDR3aa: CSARDNRGNEKLFF
j_gene: TRBJ2-1; abundance: .; v_gene: TRBV18; d_gene: .; CDR3nt: TGTGCCAGCTCATCGGTTTTAGGGATCCACAATGAGCAGTTCTTC; CDR3aa: CASSSVLGIHNEQFF
j_gene: TRBJ1-4; abundance: .; v_gene: TRBV5-1; d_gene: TRBD1; CDR3nt: TGCGCCAGCAGCGTGGACAGGGAGGGAAGGCTGTTTTTT; CDR3aa: CASSVDREGRLFF
j_gene: TRBJ2-5; abundance: few; v_gene: TRBV20-1; d_gene: .; CDR3nt: TGCAGTGCTGGGGCACTAGCCCCAGGGAGAGAGACCCAGTACTTC; CDR3aa: CSAGALAPGRETQYF
j_gene: TRBJ1-6; abundance: few; v_gene: TRBV5-5; d_gene: .; CDR3nt: TGTGCCAGCACCATCGACAGACCTTATTCACCCCTCCACTTT; CDR3aa: CASTIDRPYSPLHF
j_gene: TRBJ1-5; abundance: many; v_gene: TRBV5-1; d_gene: .; CDR3nt: TGCGCCAGCAGCTTTGGGGCAGAGGGTCAGCCCCAGCATTTT; CDR3aa: CASSFGAEGQPQHF
j_gene: TRBJ2-1; abundance: .; v_gene: TRBV5-1; d_gene: TRBD2; CDR3nt: TGCGCCAGCAGTAATATAGCGGGAGCTAAGGGCGATGAGCAGTTCTTC; CDR3aa: CASSNIAGAKGDEQFF
j_gene: TRBJ2-1; abundance: .; v_gene: TRBV5-1; d_gene: TRBD2; CDR3nt: TGCGCCAGCAGCTTGGGCACGGCGGGAGGGGGCAATGAGCAGTTCTTC; CDR3aa: CASSLGTAGGGNEQFF
j_gene: TRBJ2-7; abundance: .; v_gene: TRBV4-2; d_gene: TRBD2; CDR3nt: TGTGCCAGCAGCCAAGGGGCTGGGGCGGGAGGGTCCTACGAGCAGTACTTC; CDR3aa: CASSQGAGAGGSYEQYF
j_gene: TRBJ2-1; abundance: .; v_gene: TRBV4-3; d_gene: TRBD2; CDR3nt: TGCGCCAGCAGTCACGGGGGGGCGAGCTCCTACAATGAGCAGTTCTTC; CDR3aa: CASSHGGASSYNEQFF
j_gene: TRBJ1-2; abundance: .; v_gene: TRBV20-1; d_gene: .; CDR3nt: TGCAGTGCTTACGGTGGAGAAGTCTATGGCTACACCTTC; CDR3aa: CSAYGGEVYGYTF
j_gene: TRBJ2-7; abundance: .; v_gene: TRBV27; d_gene: TRBD1; CDR3nt: TGTGCCAGCACCTCTCGGACAGGGCACGAGCAGTACTTC; CDR3aa: CASTSRTGHEQYF
j_gene: TRBJ1-5; abundance: few; v_gene: TRBV24-1; d_gene: .; CDR3nt: TGTGCCACCAGTGATAAGGGACCCACAAATCAGCCCCAGCATTTT; CDR3aa: CATSDKGPTNQPQHF
j_gene: TRBJ1-1; abundance: .; v_gene: TRBV6-5; d_gene: TRBD1; CDR3nt: TGTGCCAGTACAGGGGTGTATACTGAAGCTTTCTTT; CDR3aa: CASTGVYTEAFF
j_gene: TRBJ1-3; abundance: few; v_gene: TRBV28; d_gene: TRBD1; CDR3nt: TGTGCCAGCAGCACCCCGGGACAGAACTCTGGAAACACCATATATTTT; CDR3aa: CASSTPGQNSGNTIYF
j_gene: TRBJ1-2; abundance: many; v_gene: TRBV24-1; d_gene: TRBD1; CDR3nt: TGTGCCACCAGTGACGTCGGGACAGGGGCTAGCTTCTATGGCTACACCTTC; CDR3aa: CATSDVGTGASFYGYTF
j_gene: TRBJ1-2; abundance: many; v_gene: TRBV6-5; d_gene: .; CDR3nt: TGTGCCAGCAGTACGACCCTAAAACCGGGCCAGATCGGCTATGGCTACACCTTC; CDR3aa: CASSTTLKPGQIGYGYTF
j_gene: TRBJ1-2; abundance: .; v_gene: TRBV10-3; d_gene: .; CDR3nt: TGTGCCATCAGTGAAGAGGGGGTGTCGGGCTACACCTTC; CDR3aa: CAISEEGVSGYTF